This paragraph covers one TCR beta chain sequence. This sample was included in a study of cytomegalovirus exposure and HLA in healthy donors. Researchers ran the PCR with 60 Vbeta and 13 Jbeta primers. Measured with immunoSEQ multiplex PCR; TCRdb has only the in-frame clones, and not every one. The sample lists approximately 89,000 clones, less than 65% occurring once. V shed 4 bases, J shed 4 bases, and the junction held 1 base outside the gene matches. Per germline, CDR1 ENHRY and CDR2 SYGVKD. The CDR3 is 14 amino acids. Sample: PBMCs. The TCR originated in a woman in her 30s in good health and CMV-seropositive. The chain has TRBV10-3 and TRBJ2-5, with 12 bases fitting TRBD2. The CDR3 spells CAISASGGGETQYF. The CDR3, as DNA: TGTGCCATCAGTGCTAGCGGGGGGGGAGAGACCCAGTACTTC.